A selection of T cell receptor beta chains follows, all from one sample in a study of identical twins. TCRdb re-called the 5' RACE reads with MiXCR, one entry per CDR3 protein. Altogether about 240,000 distinct CDR3 sequences are present, 10% being singletons, with the ten largest covering roughly 10%. Source material: memory T cells sorted from blood. These receptor sequences come from a man aged 50-59 years in good health. CDR3s include the opening cysteine and the closing phenylalanine or tryptophan. D genes are given only for firm matches. Rows may omit the clone size; those that give it use once, few, many or a size class.

clone_size	d_call	v_call	j_call	cdr3_nt	cdr3_aa
many	TRBD2	TRBV25-1	TRBJ2-3	TGTGCCAGCAGTACCCTAAGGGCAACTAGCGAACTGAGCACAGATACGCAGTATTTT	CASSTLRATSELSTDTQYF
-	TRBD1	TRBV7-9	TRBJ1-6	TGTGCCAGCAGCTCCACAGGGGTTAATTCACCCCTCCACTTT	CASSSTGVNSPLHF
few	-	TRBV5-1	TRBJ2-7	TGCGCCAGCAGCTTGGCCCACGGGGCATACGAGCAGTACTTC	CASSLAHGAYEQYF
-	-	TRBV27	TRBJ1-1	TGTGCCAGCAGTTTAAACCCCAGGGTGGGAACTGAAGCTTTCTTT	CASSLNPRVGTEAFF
-	-	TRBV14	TRBJ2-1	TGTGCCAGCAGCCAAGAACAATACTCCGAGCAGTTCTTC	CASSQEQYSEQFF
few	-	TRBV7-9	TRBJ1-1	TGTGCCAGCAGTCCCCCCTTTGAAGCTTTCTTT	CASSPPFEAFF
-	-	TRBV11-2	TRBJ2-6	TGTGCCAGCAGCTTAGGCCGGGGCAGGTATTCCTCTGGGGCCAACGTCCTGACTTTC	CASSLGRGRYSSGANVLTF
-	-	TRBV5-5	TRBJ1-2	TGTGCCAGCAGCTTGGAACAGTTCGGTAATGGCTACACCTTC	CASSLEQFGNGYTF
-	-	TRBV12-3/TRBV12-4	TRBJ1-1	TGTGCCAGCAGCAGGGATGTCACTGAAGCTTTCTTT	CASSRDVTEAFF
many	-	TRBV7-8	TRBJ2-1	TGTGCCAGCAGCTTAGTTAGGCTAGCTGTTTACAATGAGCAGTTCTTC	CASSLVRLAVYNEQFF
many	TRBD2	TRBV29-1	TRBJ2-1	TGCAGCGCTCTTGGTAGCGGGAGGGCACACAATGAGCAGTTCTTC	CSALGSGRAHNEQFF
many	-	TRBV15	TRBJ2-1	TGTGCCACCACCGGAGCCTCTTTCTACAATGAGCAGTTCTTC	CATTGASFYNEQFF
many	-	TRBV4-3	TRBJ1-5	TGCGCCAGCAGCCAAGAGTACAGGATTAATCAGCCCCAGCATTTT	CASSQEYRINQPQHF
-	TRBD2	TRBV20-1	TRBJ2-7	TGCAGTGCTAGGACTAGCGGACCCTACGAGCAGTACTTC	CSARTSGPYEQYF
few	-	TRBV10-3	TRBJ1-1	TGTGCCATCAGTCCTTACGGGGAGAACACTGAAGCTTTCTTT	CAISPYGENTEAFF